The rows below give T cell receptor beta chains drawn from one sample of a study of blood T cell repertoires in COVID-19. Sequencing used immunoSEQ multiplex PCR; TCRdb keeps in-frame clones, though not all of them. The data contain hundreds of thousands of clones, 70% to 90% of them singletons. Sequenced: peripheral blood. These receptors were collected from a man aged 45-60 years with acute or convalescent COVID-19. The CDR3 runs from the conserved cysteine through the conserved F or W. Each record gives: clone size, D gene, V gene, J gene, CDR3 protein, CDR3 DNA. The D gene is left open where the match is weak. Part of the rows lack a size; the others show once, few, many or a class for expanded clones.

size: NA
D: NA
V: TRBV19
J: TRBJ1-5
CDR3: CASSMGISNQPQHF
DNA: TGTGCCAGTAGTATGGGCATCTCCAATCAGCCCCAGCATTTT

size: few
D: NA
V: TRBV7-3
J: TRBJ2-2
CDR3: CASSLGGSANTGELFF
DNA: TGTGCCAGCAGCTTAGGGGGGAGTGCGAACACCGGGGAGCTGTTTTTT

size: NA
D: NA
V: TRBV30
J: TRBJ1-1
CDR3: CAWTTGSFTEAFF
DNA: TGTGCCTGGACCACAGGGAGTTTCACTGAAGCTTTCTTT

size: NA
D: NA
V: TRBV30
J: TRBJ2-7
CDR3: CAWNRDVHEQYF
DNA: TGTGCCTGGAACAGGGACGTCCACGAGCAGTACTTC

size: NA
D: NA
V: TRBV25-1
J: TRBJ2-3
CDR3: CAVLATGTDTQYF
DNA: TGTGCCGTCCTCGCGACAGGCACAGATACGCAGTATTTT

size: NA
D: TRBD1
V: TRBV7-9
J: TRBJ2-5
CDR3: CASSWPPGTGGQETQYF
DNA: TGTGCCAGCAGCTGGCCCCCGGGGACAGGGGGCCAAGAGACCCAGTACTTC

size: NA
D: TRBD1
V: TRBV30
J: TRBJ1-5
CDR3: CACTGQGDSNQPQHF
DNA: TGTGCCTGCACGGGACAGGGGGATAGCAATCAGCCCCAGCATTTT

size: NA
D: NA
V: TRBV6-5
J: TRBJ1-4
CDR3: CASSRQNYNEKLFF
DNA: TGTGCCAGCAGTCGACAGAACTACAATGAAAAACTGTTTTTT

size: NA
D: TRBD1
V: TRBV5-1
J: TRBJ1-2
CDR3: CASSTDRSPYGYTF
DNA: TGCGCCAGCAGCACGGACAGGTCACCTTATGGCTACACCTTC

size: NA
D: NA
V: TRBV6-4
J: TRBJ1-1
CDR3: CASSAEYKLRNTEAFF
DNA: TGTGCCAGCAGTGCGGAGTACAAGCTACGGAACACTGAAGCTTTCTTT

size: once
D: NA
V: TRBV27
J: TRBJ2-1
CDR3: CASSLSGGGGNEQFF
DNA: TGTGCCAGCAGTTTATCTGGGGGCGGGGGCAATGAGCAGTTCTTC

size: NA
D: NA
V: TRBV6-2/TRBV6-3
J: TRBJ2-4
CDR3: CASSFHGAKNIQYF
DNA: TGTGCCAGCAGTTTCCACGGGGCCAAAAACATTCAGTACTTC

size: NA
D: NA
V: TRBV5-1
J: TRBJ1-2
CDR3: CASSLVAGEGYTF
DNA: TGCGCCAGCAGCTTGGTGGCGGGTGAAGGCTACACCTTC

size: NA
D: NA
V: TRBV27
J: TRBJ1-2
CDR3: CASSLSNGEGANYGYTF
DNA: TGTGCCAGCAGTTTATCGAACGGGGAGGGAGCTAACTATGGCTACACCTTC

size: NA
D: TRBD1
V: TRBV2
J: TRBJ1-2
CDR3: CASTEWMQGVGGYTF
DNA: TGTGCCAGCACTGAATGGATGCAGGGGGTCGGGGGCTACACCTTC

size: NA
D: NA
V: TRBV7-2
J: TRBJ2-2
CDR3: CASSLEAYNTGELFF
DNA: TGTGCCAGCAGCTTAGAAGCCTACAACACCGGGGAGCTGTTTTTT

size: NA
D: NA
V: TRBV30
J: TRBJ1-1
CDR3: CAWSVDRRSTEAFF
DNA: TGTGCCTGGAGTGTAGACAGGAGGTCCACTGAAGCTTTCTTT

size: many
D: NA
V: TRBV11-2
J: TRBJ1-5
CDR3: CASSLSEGQPQHF
DNA: TGTGCCAGCAGCTTATCTGAGGGTCAGCCCCAGCATTTT

size: NA
D: NA
V: TRBV19
J: TRBJ2-3
CDR3: CASSYYSTQYF
DNA: TGTGCCAGTAGTTATTACAGTACGCAGTATTTT

size: NA
D: NA
V: TRBV6-5
J: TRBJ1-2
CDR3: CASSYSPASYGYTF
DNA: TGTGCCAGCAGTTACTCGCCAGCGTCCTATGGCTACACCTTC

size: NA
D: NA
V: TRBV5-1
J: TRBJ2-7
CDR3: CASSLVGGAEEQYF
DNA: TGCGCCAGCAGCTTGGTAGGGGGGGCTGAAGAGCAGTACTTC

size: NA
D: TRBD1
V: TRBV6-1
J: TRBJ1-1
CDR3: CASSEGRGLRNTEAFF
DNA: TGTGCCAGCAGTGAGGGCAGGGGGCTGAGGAACACTGAAGCTTTCTTT

size: NA
D: NA
V: TRBV6-5
J: TRBJ1-1
CDR3: CASTGLNTEAFF
DNA: TGTGCCAGCACGGGTTTGAACACTGAAGCTTTCTTT

size: NA
D: TRBD1
V: TRBV29-1
J: TRBJ1-2
CDR3: CSVGGTDGYGYTF
DNA: TGCAGCGTTGGGGGGACAGACGGCTATGGCTACACCTTC

size: NA
D: NA
V: TRBV12-3/TRBV12-4
J: TRBJ1-2
CDR3: CAIYRASAYGYTF
DNA: TGTGCCATCTACAGGGCCTCTGCCTATGGCTACACCTTC

size: NA
D: NA
V: TRBV19
J: TRBJ1-6
CDR3: CASSIQGGSYNSPLHF
DNA: TGTGCCAGTAGTATTCAGGGAGGGTCCTATAATTCACCCCTCCACTTT

size: NA
D: NA
V: TRBV5-6
J: TRBJ1-1
CDR3: CASSWTHQGNTEAFF
DNA: TGTGCCAGCAGCTGGACACATCAGGGGAACACTGAAGCTTTCTTT

size: NA
D: TRBD1
V: TRBV11-2
J: TRBJ1-2
CDR3: CASSPQGANYGYTF
DNA: TGTGCCAGCAGCCCCCAGGGGGCAAACTATGGCTACACCTTC

size: NA
D: TRBD1
V: TRBV4-1
J: TRBJ1-1
CDR3: CASSQVNPGTGLAFF
DNA: TGCGCCAGCAGCCAAGTTAATCCCGGGACAGGGTTGGCTTTCTTT

size: NA
D: NA
V: TRBV9
J: TRBJ1-2
CDR3: CASSVGGGLGGYGYTF
DNA: TGTGCCAGCAGCGTAGGAGGAGGCCTGGGAGGCTATGGCTACACCTTC

size: NA
D: NA
V: TRBV20-1
J: TRBJ1-2
CDR3: CSAAGQEGYTF
DNA: TGCAGTGCGGCGGGCCAGGAGGGCTACACCTTC

size: NA
D: NA
V: TRBV4-2
J: TRBJ1-6
CDR3: CASSRREDNSPLHF
DNA: TGTGCCAGCAGCCGCAGGGAAGATAATTCACCCCTCCACTTT

size: NA
D: TRBD2
V: TRBV5-8
J: TRBJ2-3
CDR3: CASSTGLAGLGDTQYF
DNA: TGTGCCAGCAGCACGGGACTAGCGGGGCTCGGAGATACGCAGTATTTT

size: once
D: NA
V: TRBV5-1
J: TRBJ1-4
CDR3: CASRVSDITNEKLFF
DNA: TGCGCCAGCAGGGTGTCGGACATAACTAATGAAAAACTGTTTTTT

size: NA
D: NA
V: TRBV19
J: TRBJ1-5
CDR3: CASAGQGQFSNQPQHF
DNA: TGTGCCAGTGCCGGGCAGGGGCAGTTTAGCAATCAGCCCCAGCATTTT

size: NA
D: TRBD2
V: TRBV6-2/TRBV6-3
J: TRBJ2-1
CDR3: CASSYYGLAGGPGLNEQFF
DNA: TGTGCCAGCAGTTACTACGGACTAGCGGGGGGGCCGGGATTAAATGAGCAGTTCTTC

size: NA
D: NA
V: TRBV7-8
J: TRBJ2-1
CDR3: CASSPEEGLSYNEQFF
DNA: TGTGCCAGCAGCCCGGAGGAAGGTCTCTCCTACAATGAGCAGTTCTTC

size: NA
D: NA
V: TRBV19
J: TRBJ1-2
CDR3: CASSMIEEGYTF
DNA: TGTGCCAGTAGTATGATCGAGGAAGGCTACACCTTC

size: NA
D: NA
V: TRBV10-3
J: TRBJ1-2
CDR3: CAITDPRNQGSQRNYGYTF
DNA: TGTGCCATCACCGACCCGAGGAATCAGGGTTCCCAGAGAAACTATGGCTACACCTTC

size: NA
D: NA
V: TRBV18
J: TRBJ2-7
CDR3: CASSPSGTLYEQYF
DNA: TGTGCCAGCTCACCGTCCGGGACACTCTACGAGCAGTACTTC